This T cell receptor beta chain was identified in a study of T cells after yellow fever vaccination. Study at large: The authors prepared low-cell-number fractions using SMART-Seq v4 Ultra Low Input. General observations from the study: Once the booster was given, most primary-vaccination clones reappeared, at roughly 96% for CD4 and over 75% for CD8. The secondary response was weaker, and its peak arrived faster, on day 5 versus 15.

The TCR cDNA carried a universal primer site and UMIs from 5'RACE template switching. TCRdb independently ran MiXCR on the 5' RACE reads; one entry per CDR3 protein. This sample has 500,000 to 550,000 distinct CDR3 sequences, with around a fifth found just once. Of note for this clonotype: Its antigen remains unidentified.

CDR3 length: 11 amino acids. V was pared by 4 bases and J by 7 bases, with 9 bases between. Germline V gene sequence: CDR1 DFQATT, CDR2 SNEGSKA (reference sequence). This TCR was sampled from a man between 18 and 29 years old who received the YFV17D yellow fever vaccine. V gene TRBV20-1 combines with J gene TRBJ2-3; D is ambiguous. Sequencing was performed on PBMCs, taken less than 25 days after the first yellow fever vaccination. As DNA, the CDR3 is TGCAGTGCTAACGGGTGGAATACGCAGTATTTT. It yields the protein CSANGWNTQYF.